The following is a T cell receptor (beta chain) sequence with its context. These data are taken from a study of blood T cell repertoires in COVID-19. Study-wide context: Acute-phase and convalescent COVID-19 samples originated in the United States, Italy and Spain. T cells, B-cell-depleted T cells, or PBMCs supplied cDNA or gDNA.

The length of the CDR3 is 15 residues. Germline V gene sequence: CDR1 MGHRA, CDR2 YSYEKL. V gave up 2 bases and J gave up 4 bases; unmatched junction bases: 5. Clones were read by immunoSEQ multiplex PCR, and TCRdb kept only the in-frame ones, dropping some. The sample lists about 260,000 clones; 88% were seen once. The TCR comes from a human donor in a cohort sampled during active COVID-19. The gene calls are TRBV4-1 and TRBJ2-7; 10 nucleotides line up with TRBD1. The source material was peripheral blood. Here the CDR3 DNA reads TGCGCCAGCAGCCAATTAGGGACAGGGGTGTACGAGCAGTACTTC. Encoded protein: CASSQLGTGVYEQYF.